This TCR beta chain emerged from a study of blood T cell repertoires in COVID-19. This CDR3 has 14 amino acids. Germline CDR1 is SGDLS and CDR2 is YYNGEE. V dropped 2 bases and J dropped 1 base, with 9 bases sitting between them. Data came from immunoSEQ multiplex PCR; TCRdb stores just in-frame clones and leaves some out. Altogether around 64,000 clones are present, around 80% being singletons, with the ten largest covering 3% to 4%. Specimen: peripheral blood. V gene TRBV9 combines with J gene TRBJ1-1, with unresolved D. The sequence came from a man aged 60 to 69 with acute or convalescent COVID-19. The CDR3 loop reads CASSVRESNTEAFF. The CDR3 DNA follows: TGTGCCAGCAGCGTCCGGGAATCGAACACTGAAGCTTTCTTT.